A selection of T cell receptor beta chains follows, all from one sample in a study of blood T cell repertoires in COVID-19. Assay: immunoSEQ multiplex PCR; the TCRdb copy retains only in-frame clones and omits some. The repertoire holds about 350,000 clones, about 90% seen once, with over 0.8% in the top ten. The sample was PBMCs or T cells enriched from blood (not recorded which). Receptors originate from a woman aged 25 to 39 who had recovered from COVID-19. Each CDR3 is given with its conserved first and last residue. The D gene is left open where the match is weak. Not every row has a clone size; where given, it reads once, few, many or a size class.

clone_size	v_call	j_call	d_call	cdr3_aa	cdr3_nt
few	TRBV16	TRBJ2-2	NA	CASSPSGTGELFF	TGTGCCAGCAGCCCCTCAGGGACCGGGGAGCTGTTTTTT
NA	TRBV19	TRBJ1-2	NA	CASSMTVNPNGYTF	TGTGCCAGTAGTATGACAGTCAACCCCAATGGCTACACCTTC
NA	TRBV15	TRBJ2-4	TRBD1	CATSRERQGRNIQYF	TGTGCCACCAGCAGAGAAAGACAGGGAAGGAACATTCAGTACTTC
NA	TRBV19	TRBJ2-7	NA	CASSWGQGTYEQYF	TGTGCCAGTAGTTGGGGGCAGGGCACCTACGAGCAGTACTTC
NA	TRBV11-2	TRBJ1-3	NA	CASSRGGAAGNTIYF	TGTGCCAGCAGCCGAGGCGGGGCTGCTGGAAACACCATATATTTT
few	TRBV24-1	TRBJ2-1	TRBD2	CATSDPRGADYNEQFF	TGTGCCACCAGTGATCCGCGGGGGGCCGACTACAATGAGCAGTTCTTC
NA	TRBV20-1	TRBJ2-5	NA	CSASGGAGETQYF	TGCAGTGCTAGTGGCGGGGCCGGGGAGACCCAGTACTTC
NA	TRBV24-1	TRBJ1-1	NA	CATSEAGPNTEAFF	TGTGCCACCAGTGAAGCAGGGCCGAACACTGAAGCTTTCTTT
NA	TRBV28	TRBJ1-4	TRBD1	CGISAGTGNEKLFF	TGTGGGATATCAGCCGGGACAGGGAATGAAAAACTGTTTTTT
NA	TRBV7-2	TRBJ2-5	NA	CASSLAAETQYF	TGTGCCAGCAGCTTAGCAGCAGAGACCCAGTACTTC
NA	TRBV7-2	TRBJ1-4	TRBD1	CASSPRDRGIATNEKLFF	TGTGCCAGCAGCCCACGGGACAGGGGAATTGCAACTAATGAAAAACTGTTTTTT
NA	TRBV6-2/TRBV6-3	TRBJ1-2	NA	CASSYTTGIGYTF	TGTGCCAGCAGTTACACCACAGGGATCGGCTACACCTTC
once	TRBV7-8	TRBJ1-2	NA	CASSPSRSAGGGYTF	TGTGCCAGCAGCCCGTCACGCAGCGCGGGGGGTGGCTACACCTTC
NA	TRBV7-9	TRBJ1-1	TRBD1	CASSLFQTGGTEAFF	TGTGCCAGCAGCTTATTTCAGACAGGGGGCACTGAAGCTTTCTTT
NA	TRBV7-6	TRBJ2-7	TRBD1	CASSPWTGGPYEQYF	TGTGCCAGCAGCCCTTGGACAGGGGGCCCCTACGAGCAGTACTTC
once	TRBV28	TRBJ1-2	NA	CASTLTSNYGYTF	TGTGCCAGCACCCTCACGAGTAACTATGGCTACACCTTC